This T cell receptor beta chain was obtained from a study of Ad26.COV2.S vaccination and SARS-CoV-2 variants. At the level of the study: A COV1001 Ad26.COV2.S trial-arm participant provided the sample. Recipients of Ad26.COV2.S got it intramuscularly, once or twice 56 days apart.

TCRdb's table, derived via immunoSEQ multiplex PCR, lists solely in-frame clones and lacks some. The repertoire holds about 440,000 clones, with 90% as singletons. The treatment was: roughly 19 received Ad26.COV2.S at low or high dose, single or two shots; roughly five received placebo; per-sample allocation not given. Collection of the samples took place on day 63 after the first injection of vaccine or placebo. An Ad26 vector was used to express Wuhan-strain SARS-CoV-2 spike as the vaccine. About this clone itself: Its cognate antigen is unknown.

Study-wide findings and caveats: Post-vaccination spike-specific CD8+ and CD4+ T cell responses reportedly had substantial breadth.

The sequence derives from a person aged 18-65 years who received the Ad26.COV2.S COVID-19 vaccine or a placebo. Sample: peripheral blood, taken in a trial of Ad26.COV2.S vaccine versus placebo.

The CDR3 region is CASSLGQGRSNEQFF. The CDR3 DNA reads TGTGCCAGCAGTTTAGGACAGGGTCGAAGCAATGAGCAGTTCTTC. V gene TRBV28 combines with J gene TRBJ2-1; 8 nucleotides align to TRBD1. J gave up 6 bases and V 2 bases, and 6 bases lay outside the gene matches. The CDR3 extends over 15 amino acids. Germline loops: CDR1 MDHEN, CDR2 SYDVKM. Full variable domain (outside the CDR3, taken from reference TRBV28 and TRBJ2-1): DVKVTQSSRYLVKRTGEKVFLECVQDMDHENMFWYRQDPGLGLRLIYFSYDVKMKEKGDIPEGYSVSREKKERFSLILESASTNQTSMYLCASSLGQGRSNEQFFGPGTRLTVL.